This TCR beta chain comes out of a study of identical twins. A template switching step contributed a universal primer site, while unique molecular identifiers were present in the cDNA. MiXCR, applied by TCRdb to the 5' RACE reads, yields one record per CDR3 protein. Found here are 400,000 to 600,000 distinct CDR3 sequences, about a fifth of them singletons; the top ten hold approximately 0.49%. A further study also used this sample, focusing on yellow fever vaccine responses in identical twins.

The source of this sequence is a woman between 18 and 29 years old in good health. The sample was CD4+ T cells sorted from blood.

This chain's CDR3 is CASSPAKITGELFF. CDR3 DNA: TGTGCCAGCTCACCTGCGAAAATCACCGGGGAGCTGTTTTTT. The chain links TRBV18 to TRBJ2-2; no reliable D call. CDR1 KGHSH and CDR2 LQKENI come from the germline V gene. The CDR3 has 14 residues. Trimming took off 3 bases at V and 4 bases at J, with 9 bases between the two ends. Looking up the rest from reference TRBV18 and TRBJ2-2 gives the full variable domain: NAGVMQNPRHLVRRRGQEARLRCSPMKGHSHVYWYRQLPEEGLKFMVYLQKENIIDESGMPKERFSAEFPKEGPSILRIQQVVRGDSAAYFCASSPAKITGELFFGEGSRLTVL.